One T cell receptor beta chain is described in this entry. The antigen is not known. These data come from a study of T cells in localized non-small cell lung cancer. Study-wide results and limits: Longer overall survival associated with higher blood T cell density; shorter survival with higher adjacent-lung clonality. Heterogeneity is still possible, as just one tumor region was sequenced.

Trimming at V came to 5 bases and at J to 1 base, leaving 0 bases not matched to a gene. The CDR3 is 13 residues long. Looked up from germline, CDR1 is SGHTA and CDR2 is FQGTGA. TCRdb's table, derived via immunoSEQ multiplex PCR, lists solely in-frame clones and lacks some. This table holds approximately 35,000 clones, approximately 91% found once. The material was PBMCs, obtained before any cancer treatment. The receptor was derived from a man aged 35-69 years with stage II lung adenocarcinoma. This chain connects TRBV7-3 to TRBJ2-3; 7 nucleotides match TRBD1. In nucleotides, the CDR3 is TGTGCCAGCAGCGGACAGGGCACAGATACGCAGTATTTT. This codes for CASSGQGTDTQYF.